The 10 T cell receptor beta chains below come from one sample, sequenced in a study of CD4 T cells in relation to SARS-CoV-2 and coronaviruses. Unexposed donor CD4+ T cells date from about 2010-2018, before the COVID-19 pandemic. The cells were cultured for over eight days before CD4+ T cells were isolated. Repertoires were generated with immunoSEQ multiplex PCR, while TCRdb's copy carries only in-frame clones and drops some. The profile shows 20,000 to 25,000 clones, approximately 72% of them singletons. Antigens of these TCRs are unknown. Specimen: CD4+ T cells from PBMCs, cultured in vitro. The receptors were gathered from a human donor in good health.

The chain carries TRBV30 and TRBJ1-1, with D possibly matching TRBD1 (5 bases). Germline V CDR1 and CDR2: GTSNPN, SVGIG (reference sequence). CDR3 length: 14 amino acids. Trimming removed 0 bases from V and 5 bases from J, with 13 bases in between. The CDR3, as DNA: TGTGCCTGGAGTGTAGACAGAGGGACGACTGAAGCTTTCTTT. This codes for CAWSVDRGTTEAFF.

This clone occurred a few times. V is TRBV10-2 and J is TRBJ1-2, with a tentative D call TRBD1 (5 bases). The germline V gene encodes CDR1 WSHSY and CDR2 SAAADI. Trimming removed 3 bases from V and 7 bases from J, with 12 bases in between. The CDR3 has 13 amino acids. CDR3 nucleotides: TGCGCCAGCAGTGATCAGGGTATCTCTGGCTACACCTTC. Translating gives CASSDQGISGYTF.

The V and J genes are TRBV2 and TRBJ2-5; the match to TRBD1 covers 7 bases. Germline CDR1 reads SNHLY; CDR2 reads FYNNEI. The CDR3 totals 12 residues. The junction had 7 bases not matched to a gene; V was cut back by 10 bases and J by 5 bases. CDR3 bases: TGTGCCACCACTGGACAGGACGAGACCCAGTACTTC. The encoded protein is CATTGQDETQYF.

The chain links TRBV9 to TRBJ1-6; TRBD1 might be the D (6 bases). Trimming removed 4 bases at V and 10 bases at J, with 18 bases between. The CDR3 is 15 amino acids. Per germline, CDR1 SGDLS and CDR2 YYNGEE. CDR3 protein: CASSLQTEGGSPLHF. CDR3 sequence (DNA): TGTGCCAGCAGCCTTCAGACGGAGGGGGGATCACCCCTCCACTTT.

The chain couples TRBV19 to TRBJ1-1; D is possibly TRBD1 (6 bases). Trimming took 1 base from V and 1 from J, leaving 13 bases between them. The CDR3 loop spans 16 amino acids. CDR1 and CDR2 from the germline V gene are LNHDA and SQIVND (reference sequence). The CDR3, as DNA: TGTGCCAGTAGTATAGTTGCCGGGACAACGAACACTGAAGCTTTCTTT. Translating gives CASSIVAGTTNTEAFF.

The rearrangement uses TRBV24-1 and TRBJ1-1; D remains unclear. The CDR3 consists of 12 residues. Trimming removed 4 bases at V and 2 bases at J, with 4 bases between. Looked up from germline, CDR1 is KGHDR and CDR2 is SFDVKD. The CDR3 DNA is TGTGCCACCAGTGACCCTAACACTGAAGCTTTCTTT. Protein product: CATSDPNTEAFF.

This clone has more than one count but fewer than ten. The CDR3 DNA follows: TGTGCCAGTAGTATAGAACAGAACACTGAAGCTTTCTTT. Protein: CASSIEQNTEAFF. This chain links TRBV19 with TRBJ1-1; the D is unclear. The germline V and J ends were trimmed by 0 bases and 1 base, with 3 bases remaining between them. The CDR3 sequence is 13 residues long. The germline CDR1 and CDR2 sequences are LNHDA and SQIVND (reference sequence).

This clone was seen a few times. The gene calls are TRBV28 and TRBJ2-6; D is unclear. V was clipped by 7 bases and J by 0 bases, with 19 bases between them. The CDR3 length is 18 residues. Germline values: CDR1 MDHEN, CDR2 SYDVKM. The CDR3 sequence is CASTPARPASSGANVLTF. The CDR3 nucleotides are TGTGCCAGCACTCCGGCCCGGCCGGCGAGCTCTGGGGCCAACGTCCTGACTTTC.

The V call is TRBV19, the J call TRBJ2-7, with 7 bases identical to TRBD1. The CDR3 has 14 residues. The germline V gene encodes CDR1 LNHDA and CDR2 SQIVND (reference sequence). V shed 6 bases and J 5 bases; nucleotides not matched to a gene: 10. DNA of the CDR3: TGTGCCAGTAGACCAAAAGACAGGGCCCACGAGCAGTACTTC. Its translation is CASRPKDRAHEQYF.

The chain is built from TRBV12-5 and TRBJ2-3, with 7 bases that match TRBD2. V was pared by 4 bases and J by 2 bases, with 3 bases of the junction left unmatched. Germline V gene lookup returns CDR1 LGHNT and CDR2 FRNRAP. The CDR3 spans 14 residues. CDR3 nucleotide sequence: TGTGCTAGTGGTTCGGGGACTACCACAGATACGCAGTATTTT. This translates into CASGSGTTTDTQYF.